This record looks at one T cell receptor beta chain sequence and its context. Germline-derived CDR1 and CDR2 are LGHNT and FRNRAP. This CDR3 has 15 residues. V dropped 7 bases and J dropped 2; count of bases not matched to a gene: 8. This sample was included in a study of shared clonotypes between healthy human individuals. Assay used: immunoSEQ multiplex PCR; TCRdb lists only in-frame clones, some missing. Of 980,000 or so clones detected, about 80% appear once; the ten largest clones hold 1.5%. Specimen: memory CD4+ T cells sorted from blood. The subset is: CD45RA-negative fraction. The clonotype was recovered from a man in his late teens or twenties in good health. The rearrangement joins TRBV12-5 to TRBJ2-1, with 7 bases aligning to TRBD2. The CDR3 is CASATLATPYNEQFF. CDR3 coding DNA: TGTGCTAGTGCCACACTAGCGACACCCTACAATGAGCAGTTCTTC.